What follows is one T cell receptor (beta chain) and its context. Germline V gene lookup returns CDR1 KGHSH and CDR2 LQKENI. This CDR3 is 14 amino acids long. V lost 3 bases to trimming and J lost 2 bases, with 9 bases between them. The source of the sample is a study of blood T cell repertoires in COVID-19. Study background: Sites in the United States, Italy and Spain provided acute and convalescent COVID-19 samples. T cells, B-cell-depleted T cells, or PBMCs supplied cDNA or gDNA.

Original processing notes: Nucleated cell counts were estimated from reference gene primer amplification. Method: immunoSEQ multiplex PCR; TCRdb's copy keeps in-frame clones and lacks some. V and J calls and clone size are those listed in that table; D and trimming were worked out from the DNA. The sample includes over 25,000 clones, 65% to 90% of them seen just once. The sequenced sample was peripheral blood. The TCR comes from a woman in her sixties with active COVID-19. The V and J genes are TRBV18 and TRBJ2-3; possible D gene TRBD2, 6 bases. CDR3 protein: CASSPGLVTDTQYF. CDR3 DNA sequence: TGTGCCAGCTCACCGGGACTTGTCACAGATACGCAGTATTTT. Full variable domain (missing parts from reference TRBV18 and TRBJ2-3): NAGVMQNPRHLVRRRGQEARLRCSPMKGHSHVYWYRQLPEEGLKFMVYLQKENIIDESGMPKERFSAEFPKEGPSILRIQQVVRGDSAAYFCASSPGLVTDTQYFGPGTRLTVL.